This record covers a single T cell receptor beta chain. Its binding antigen is unknown. No base qualities exist here, and no much larger clone lies one base off it. The germline V gene supplies CDR1 SGHRS and CDR2 YFSETQ. Spanning cysteine to phenylalanine, the CDR3 consists of 16 amino acids. Only the CDR3 region is kept as DNA, spanning 48 bases read in frame from base 1. V drops 4 bases and J drops 4 bases, leaving 20 bases in between. The immunoSEQ Assay, a bias-controlled multiplex PCR, was used to amplify TCRbeta CDR3 regions from genomic DNA. Concerning the study's data processing: Within the assay, amplification of reference gene primers was used to estimate how many nucleated cells each sample contained. To quantify the absolute abundance of each unique TCRbeta CDR3 rearrangement, sequence reads were collapsed and filtered. For each sample, productive Simpson clonality was calculated as the square root of Simpson's diversity index across productive rearrangements. TCRdb re-hosts the immuneACCESS table, in-frame sequences only. Its copies lack some clones; in the studies checked, an unresolved V gene accounts for under half of them, and the cause for the rest is not known. V and J calls and clone size come straight from that table; D and trimming were deduced from the DNA. The sample table lists around 270,000 clones, 84% of them with a count of one. 1.5% to 1.7% of the sample belongs to the ten largest clones.

A second Seattle source provided samples from volunteer blood donors who had recovered from COVID-19. Collaborating institutions collected whole blood in K2EDTA tubes following their own protocols. For TCRbeta analysis, collaborators shipped samples in one of three forms: frozen whole blood, isolated PBMCs, or DNA extracted from either of those sample types. This entry is derived from a study of blood T cell repertoires in COVID-19 (dated by TCRdb to the early 2020s). Background for the entire study: The collaborator samples originated in the United States, Italy and Spain and spanned the acute and convalescent phases of COVID-19. The material from the prospective study consisted of cDNA or gDNA derived from T cells, B-cell-depleted T cells, or PBMCs. The dataset comprised deeply sampled blood TCRbeta repertoires from subjects exposed to, actively infected with, or recovered from COVID-19. A freely available public database, intended as a resource for researchers studying the immune response to SARS-CoV-2, is where the repertoires were released. The samples were drawn from two sources: the first 160 participants of the ongoing ImmuneRACE study, and 1,254 subjects contributed by 6 global collaborators. Nearly every sample came with metadata listing a de-identified subject ID, COVID-19 status, age in years and sex. Where HLA class I and class II types were available, the types were taken from metadata supplied by the sample provider, not from assay-based typing.

The paper as a whole reports these results and caveats: How much clinical and demographic metadata was included differed by source and by participant, and the metadata was provided uncurated.

The TCR was taken from a woman between 40 and 55 years old who had recovered from COVID-19. Sequenced: peripheral blood. The chain is encoded by TRBV5-1 joined to TRBJ2-5; the D gene assignment is ambiguous. The CDR3 is CASSPDSWLERETQYF. The DNA sequence is given as TGCGCCAGCAGCCCAGACTCGTGGCTAGAACGAGAGACCCAGTACTTC.